The 24 T cell receptor beta chains below come from one sample, sequenced in a study of regulatory T cells in long-lasting Graves disease. Assembly of TCR beta libraries relied on iRepertoire HTBI primers together with Arm-PCR of CDR3 regions. TCRdb re-called the multiplex PCR reads with MiXCR, one entry per CDR3 protein. The sample carries roughly 450,000 distinct CDR3 sequences, about 25% recorded once. Noted time point: persistent/refractory GD, antithyroid drugs over 5 years with positive TRAb. Researchers made the TCR library from RNA that was extracted from PBMCs. The specimen was peripheral blood mononuclear cells (PBMCs), collected when the disease was refractory, from a patient treated with antithyroid drugs. These receptors all stem from a female donor with Graves disease.

This clonotype appeared a few times. The chain has TRBV9 and TRBJ1-1; 8 nucleotides line up with TRBD1. Germline V CDR1 and CDR2: SGDLS, YYNGEE. The CDR3 contains 19 residues. V trimming: 0 bases; J trimming: 3 bases; junction bases outside the gene matches: 16. The DNA of the CDR3 is TGTGCCAGCAGCGTAGTGTGGGGGGACAGGAGGTACGGGGACACTGAAGCTTTCTTT. Its translation: CASSVVWGDRRYGDTEAFF.

This clonotype came up a few times. The chain combines TRBV7-9 with TRBJ1-4; D might be TRBD1 (6 bases). The length of the CDR3 is 14 residues. In germline, CDR1 is SEHNR, CDR2 FQNEAQ (reference sequence). V lost 2 bases, J lost 5 bases, and 9 bases lay in between. The CDR3, as DNA: TGTGCCAGCAGCTTAATAACAGGGAATGAAAAACTGTTTTTT. Its translation is CASSLITGNEKLFF.

The genes are TRBV6-1 and TRBJ1-1; 8 bases fit TRBD1. The CDR3 consists of 13 residues. The V gene's germline CDR1 is MNHNS and CDR2 SASEGT. Germline trimming cut 10 bases from V and 1 base from J; bases unmatched to any gene: 5. The CDR3, as DNA: TGTGCCACCGTAGACAGGGGGAACACTGAAGCTTTCTTT. Translated, it gives CATVDRGNTEAFF.

As regards this clonotype: A much bigger clone sits one base away, suggesting this may be a read error. This chain connects TRBV12-3 or TRBV12-4 to TRBJ2-5, with 11 nucleotides matching TRBD2. The CDR3 consists of 17 residues. V lost 5 bases and J lost 4; bases outside the gene matches: 12. The CDR3 DNA sequence: TGTGCCAGCAGTGGCGTACTAGCGGGAGTAGTGGGAGAGACCCAGTACTTC. Its protein is CASSGVLAGVVGETQYF.

The CDR3 is CASTGRVGTEAFF. The CDR3 DNA reads as TGTGCCAGTACTGGCAGAGTGGGCACTGAAGCTTTCTTT. The chain has TRBV19 and TRBJ1-1, with D uncertain. This CDR3 comprises 13 residues. Deletions cut 7 bases from V and 4 bases from J, with 13 bases between. Germline lookup yields CDR1 LNHDA and CDR2 SQIVND (reference sequence).

This clonotype was counted ten times or more. The V call is TRBV28, the J call TRBJ2-7; 12 bases are a match to TRBD2. The CDR3 loop spans 14 amino acids. In germline, CDR1 is MDHEN, CDR2 SYDVKM. CDR3 sequence reads: CATRTSGTTYEQYF. Written as DNA, the CDR3 is TGTGCTACCCGGACTAGCGGGACTACCTACGAGCAGTACTTC.

This clonotype was recorded many times. This chain connects TRBV28 to TRBJ1-2, with 10 positions matching TRBD1. Trimming at V came to 2 bases and at J to 8 bases, leaving 8 bases not matched to a gene. The CDR3 has 15 residues. CDR1 is MDHEN, CDR2 SYDVKM, per germline. The CDR3 region has the DNA TGTGCCAGCAGTTTAGGGATCGGGACAGGGGACGGCTACACCTTC. Encoded protein: CASSLGIGTGDGYTF.

This clonotype was seen a handful of times. The chain uses TRBV20-1 and TRBJ1-5; 7 nucleotides line up with TRBD1. The CDR3 runs to 16 residues. V was clipped by 0 bases and J by 6 bases; unmatched bases: 11. Germline loops: CDR1 DFQATT, CDR2 SNEGSKA (reference sequence). The CDR3: CSARDPGRGDSQPQHF. CDR3 DNA: TGCAGTGCTAGAGATCCTGGCAGGGGGGACAGTCAGCCCCAGCATTTT.

A remark on this clonotype: A much larger clone is a single base away; this may be a read error. The chain has TRBV28 and TRBJ2-4, with 8 bases matching TRBD1. The CDR3 is 13 amino acids. Germline V gene sequence: CDR1 MDHEN, CDR2 SYDVKM. The CDR3 sequence: CDSRGPEENIQYF. The DNA of the CDR3 is TGTGACAGCAGGGGGCCGGAGGAAAACATTCAGTACTTC.

The V and J genes are TRBV6-1 and TRBJ2-7; D is perhaps TRBD2 (6 bases). Germline V gene lookup returns CDR1 MNHNS and CDR2 SASEGT. CDR3 length: 14 residues. The germline V and J ends were trimmed by 7 bases and 6 bases, with 19 bases remaining between them. The CDR3 spells CASTASVGHSEQYF. CDR3 sequence (DNA): TGTGCCAGCACGGCTAGCGTAGGGCACTCCGAGCAGTACTTC.

This clonotype was seen ten or more times. The CDR3 sequence: CASSLTGGGTYEQYF. For the CDR3, the DNA is TGTGCCAGCAGCTTAACGGGCGGCGGAACCTACGAGCAGTACTTC. The chain combines TRBV7-3 with TRBJ2-7; no definite D call. V was pared by 0 bases and J by 2 bases, with 11 bases between. The germline V gene encodes CDR1 SGHTA and CDR2 FQGTGA. CDR3 length equals 15 residues.

In its sample, this clonotype was seen many times. The V call is TRBV2, the J call TRBJ2-2; unclear D gene. The CDR3 is 13 residues long. Germline assignment: CDR1 SNHLY and CDR2 FYNNEI. Trimming cost V 5 bases and J 7 bases, with 11 bases left between them. CDR3 in DNA: TGTGCCAGCAGTTCCAGAATTGGCGGGGAGCTGTTTTTT. This encodes CASSSRIGGELFF.

This clonotype was observed many times. This chain links TRBV5-1 with TRBJ2-7; possibly TRBD1 for D (6 bases). The ends were cut back, 4 bases at V and 3 bases at J, with 20 bases in the middle. The germline gives CDR1 SGHRS, CDR2 YFSETQ. This CDR3 has 16 amino acids. CDR3 in DNA: TGCGCCAGCAGCACAACAGGGAACCCCTCCCTCTACGAGCAGTACTTC. Translated: CASSTTGNPSLYEQYF.

This clonotype turned up a few times. The V and J genes are TRBV6-5 and TRBJ2-5; D gene uncertain. This CDR3 has 12 residues. The germline V gene encodes CDR1 MNHEY and CDR2 SVGAGI. Trimming took off 2 bases at V and 4 bases at J, with 5 bases between the two ends. CDR3 residues: CASSYGRETQYF. Here the CDR3 DNA reads TGTGCCAGCAGTTACGGTCGAGAGACCCAGTACTTC.

Ten or more counts support this clonotype. This chain connects TRBV28 to TRBJ2-5; unclear D gene. Trimming removed 2 bases at V and 2 bases at J, with 9 bases between. The V gene's germline CDR1 is MDHEN and CDR2 SYDVKM. The CDR3 covers 14 residues. The CDR3, as DNA: TGTGCCAGCAGTTTACCATCTCCACAAGAGACCCAGTACTTC. Translating gives CASSLPSPQETQYF.

The V call is TRBV9, the J call TRBJ2-2; 13 positions agree with TRBD2. The trim removed 4 bases at V and 2 bases at J, leaving 5 bases unmatched. This CDR3 spans 17 amino acids. The germline V gene has CDR1 SGDLS and CDR2 YYNGEE. CDR3 nucleotides: TGTGCCAGCAGCACCGGGACTAGCGGGAAAAACACCGGGGAGCTGTTTTTT. Protein: CASSTGTSGKNTGELFF.

This clonotype turned up a few times. The rearrangement links TRBV5-6 to TRBJ2-7, with 10 nucleotides matching TRBD1. From germline, CDR1 is SGHDT and CDR2 YYEEEE. The junction had 10 bases not matched to a gene; V was cut back by 3 bases and J by 7 bases. This CDR3 comprises 15 residues. The chain's CDR3 is CASSSPGTGAREQYF. CDR3 DNA sequence: TGTGCCAGCAGCTCCCCCGGGACAGGGGCGAGAGAGCAGTACTTC. Using reference TRBV5-6 and TRBJ2-7 for the parts outside the CDR3, the full variable domain is DAGVTQSPTHLIKTRGQQVTLRCSPKSGHDTVSWYQQALGQGPQFIFQYYEEEERQRGNFPDRFSGHQFPNYSSELNVNALLLGDSALYLCASSSPGTGAREQYFGPGTRLTVT.

The rearrangement joins TRBV6-1 to TRBJ1-1; D may be TRBD1 (5 bases). This CDR3 spans 13 amino acids. V was shortened by 7 bases and J by 11 bases, with 20 bases between the two germline ends. Germline assignment: CDR1 MNHNS and CDR2 SASEGT. The CDR3 protein is CASTYGSSGTAFF. The CDR3 DNA follows: TGTGCCAGCACCTACGGAAGTTCAGGGACGGCTTTCTTT.

This clonotype has a count of ten or more. The chain combines TRBV5-1 with TRBJ1-2; unclear D gene. V lost 0 bases, J lost 5 bases, and 8 bases lay in between. The germline V gene encodes CDR1 SGHRS and CDR2 YFSETQ. The CDR3 has 13 residues. The CDR3: CASSLEGGYGYTF. The CDR3, as DNA: TGCGCCAGCAGCTTGGAAGGAGGATATGGCTACACCTTC.

This clonotype has a single count. The final CDR3 position lacks the conserved phenylalanine or tryptophan, pointing to a likely read error. This chain joins TRBV30 and TRBJ1-1, with D possibly TRBD1 on 6 matching bases. The length of the CDR3 is 12 residues. The germline V gene encodes CDR1 GTSNPN and CDR2 SVGIG (reference sequence). The germline V and J ends were trimmed by 5 bases and 5 bases, with 12 bases remaining between them. Here the CDR3 DNA reads TGTGCCTGGTCGATAGGACAGACTGAAGCTTTCCTT. As protein: CAWSIGQTEAFL.

This clonotype was observed a few times. The genes are TRBV9 and TRBJ2-7, with TRBD1 matching 12 bases. V lost 4 bases and J lost 6; bases outside the gene matches: 8. Germline V lookup: CDR1 SGDLS, CDR2 YYNGEE. This CDR3 contains 15 residues. The CDR3 reads CASSPRDRGPGEQYF. As DNA, the CDR3 is TGTGCCAGCAGCCCCCGGGACAGGGGGCCGGGCGAGCAGTACTTC.

This clonotype was counted many times. The V and J genes are TRBV29-1 and TRBJ2-5; 7 nucleotides align to TRBD2. Germline-derived CDR1 and CDR2 are SQVTM and ANQGSEA. V dropped 7 bases and J dropped 4; count of bases not matched to a gene: 12. This CDR3 has 14 residues. CDR3: CSAEPAGAGETQYF. The DNA for the CDR3 is TGCAGCGCCGAACCGGCGGGAGCGGGAGAGACCCAGTACTTC.

The rearrangement links TRBV12-3 or TRBV12-4 to TRBJ1-6; D not certain. Trimming cost V 5 bases and J 5 bases, with 10 bases left between them. CDR3 size: 14 residues. CDR3 nucleotide sequence: TGTGCCAGCAGTAAATCGTTGGATAATTCACCCCTCCACTTT. The encoded protein is CASSKSLDNSPLHF.

The chain is built from TRBV19 and TRBJ1-5, with D maybe TRBD1 (6 bases). The V gene's germline CDR1 is LNHDA and CDR2 SQIVND (reference sequence). This CDR3 contains 15 residues. Trimming removed 10 bases from V and 1 base from J, with 17 bases in between. The CDR3 nucleotides are TGTGCCACTAAAACACAGGGTATAAGCAATCAGCCCCAGCATTTT. Translating it yields CATKTQGISNQPQHF.